This T cell receptor beta chain was identified during a study of T-cell memory formation after mild COVID-19. The study, taken as a whole, reports: The authors left the SARS-CoV-2 specificity of second-wave clones peaking on day 37 unconfirmed.

TCRdb called the 5' RACE reads again in MiXCR, with one record for every CDR3 protein. The profile shows just over 400,000 distinct CDR3 sequences, 20% to 30% of them singletons. This clonotype was detected a few times. Antigen unknown. V was trimmed by 2 bases and J by 7 bases, leaving 9 bases between them. Germline V gene lookup returns CDR1 SGHDN and CDR2 FVKESK. The CDR3 sequence is 13 residues long. V usage is TRBV14 and J usage is TRBJ2-1, with D possibly TRBD1 on 5 matching bases. Sequencing input: PBMCs or a T cell subset sorted from them (not recorded which). The source is an adult woman who had mild COVID-19 (a few samples of this study predate the infection). Cell type and time point are not known. This CDR3 reads CASSQPGLNEQFF. CDR3 in DNA: TGTGCCAGCAGCCAACCAGGGCTTAATGAGCAGTTCTTC. Variable domain in full (rest from reference TRBV14 and TRBJ2-1): EAGVTQFPSHSVIEKGQTVTLRCDPISGHDNLYWYRRVMGKEIKFLLHFVKESKQDESGMPNNRFLAERTGGTYSTLKVQPAELEDSGVYFCASSQPGLNEQFFGPGTRLTVL.